This entry lists 22 T cell receptor beta chains sequenced from one sample in a study of blood T cell repertoires in COVID-19. Clones were sequenced by immunoSEQ multiplex PCR, and TCRdb holds only the in-frame ones, with some missing. The sample shows about 15,000 clones, roughly three quarters of them seen only once. What was sequenced was peripheral blood. The origin of the receptors is a man in his 60s with acute or convalescent COVID-19.

Turning to this clone: The sample contains more than one DNA sequence encoding this CDR3. The gene calls are TRBV6-5 and TRBJ1-2, with D possibly matching TRBD1 (5 bases). Trimming shortened V by 2 bases and J by 0 bases, and 7 bases separated the two germline ends. Germline assignment: CDR1 MNHEY and CDR2 SVGAGI. The CDR3 spans 14 residues. Here the CDR3 reads CASSYGASNYGYTF. Here the CDR3 DNA reads TGTGCCAGCAGTTACGGGGCGTCTAACTATGGCTACACCTTC.

Within the sample, this clone is medium-sized (0.01 to 0.1%). The rearrangement uses TRBV7-2 and TRBJ2-7; 7 nucleotides line up with TRBD2. Germline assignment: CDR1 SGHTA and CDR2 FQGNSA. CDR3 length: 15 residues. V trimming: 1 base; J trimming: 6 bases; junction bases outside the gene matches: 9. The CDR3 nucleotides read TGTGCCAGCAGCTTAGTATTTGGGGGGGAGCGCGAGCAGTACTTC. Translated, it gives CASSLVFGGEREQYF.

V usage is TRBV7-2 and J usage is TRBJ1-5; tentatively, D is TRBD1 (6 bases). V lost 2 bases and J lost 6, with 11 bases in between. Germline CDR1 is SGHTA and CDR2 is FQGNSA. The CDR3 sequence is 14 residues long. The CDR3 loop reads CASSLLAGVQPQHF. In DNA form, the CDR3 reads TGTGCCAGCAGCTTATTGGCAGGGGTTCAGCCCCAGCATTTT.

The rearrangement links TRBV9 to TRBJ1-5; 10 bases align to TRBD1. V shed 2 bases, J shed 6 bases, and the junction held 2 bases outside the gene matches. The CDR3 contains 14 residues. CDR1 and CDR2 from the germline V gene are SGDLS and YYNGEE. The CDR3: CASSVGTGVQPQHF. CDR3 bases: TGTGCCAGCAGCGTTGGGACAGGGGTTCAGCCCCAGCATTTT.

This chain joins TRBV5-1 and TRBJ1-4, with 11 bases that match TRBD1. V was pared by 5 bases and J by 5 bases, with 11 bases of the junction left unmatched. The V gene's germline CDR1 is SGHRS and CDR2 YFSETQ. This CDR3 comprises 17 residues. CDR3 DNA sequence: TGCGCCAGCAGAGGACAGGGGGCGTCTTCGGGAAATGAAAAACTGTTTTTT. This sequence encodes CASRGQGASSGNEKLFF.

The chain joins TRBV5-1 to TRBJ1-2, with D possibly matching TRBD1 (6 bases). Per the germline V gene, CDR1 is SGHRS and CDR2 is YFSETQ. Trimming shortened V by 6 bases and J by 4 bases, and 10 bases separated the two germline ends. This CDR3 spans 12 amino acids. The CDR3 protein is CASTPDSYGYTF. In nucleotides, the CDR3 is TGCGCCAGCACCCCGGACAGCTATGGCTACACCTTC.

The chain has TRBV7-2 and TRBJ2-4; 8 bases are shared with TRBD2. The CDR3 runs 14 residues. Germline CDR1 reads SGHTA; CDR2 reads FQGNSA. V shed 5 bases and J 4 bases; nucleotides not matched to a gene: 4. DNA of the CDR3: TGTGCCAGCAGCCCAGTAGCGGGGAAAAACATTCAGTACTTC. This encodes CASSPVAGKNIQYF.

The rearrangement joins TRBV6-5 to TRBJ2-7, with TRBD1 matching over 7 bases. Germline trimming cut 10 bases from V and 2 bases from J; bases unmatched to any gene: 11. This CDR3 is 14 amino acids long. Germline-derived CDR1 and CDR2 are MNHEY and SVGAGI. CDR3 nucleotides: TGTGCCACCACGTTAGACAGGGACCCCTACGAGCAGTACTTC. Translating it yields CATTLDRDPYEQYF.

The CDR3 bases are TGTGCCAGCAGCCAACACGGGACAGGGGGACTTTGGCGGTATGGCTACACCTTC. Its protein product is CASSQHGTGGLWRYGYTF. The V and J genes are TRBV14 and TRBJ1-2; TRBD1 matches 11 bases. Trimming at V came to 2 bases and at J to 5 bases, leaving 13 bases not matched to a gene. The CDR3 totals 18 residues. Germline V CDR1 and CDR2: SGHDN, FVKESK. Filled out from reference TRBV14 and TRBJ1-2, the complete variable domain reads EAGVTQFPSHSVIEKGQTVTLRCDPISGHDNLYWYRRVMGKEIKFLLHFVKESKQDESGMPNNRFLAERTGGTYSTLKVQPAELEDSGVYFCASSQHGTGGLWRYGYTFGSGTRLTVV.

The chain has TRBV6-5 and TRBJ1-5; D is unresolved. Germline V gene lookup returns CDR1 MNHEY and CDR2 SVGAGI. The V and J ends lost 10 bases and 0 bases respectively, with 10 bases between them. The CDR3 consists of 13 residues. The CDR3 region is CATRLDSNQPQHF. The DNA for the CDR3 is TGTGCCACCCGGTTAGATAGCAATCAGCCCCAGCATTTT.

The V and J genes are TRBV30 and TRBJ2-3; 16 nucleotides match TRBD2. The germline V gene has CDR1 GTSNPN and CDR2 SVGIG (reference sequence). The CDR3 runs to 13 residues. The V and J ends lost 8 bases and 8 bases, in that order; junction bases with no gene match: 4. This CDR3 is CAGTSGGAGTQYF. DNA for the CDR3: TGTGCCGGGACTAGCGGGGGGGCCGGTACGCAGTATTTT.

The V call is TRBV5-4, the J call TRBJ1-2, with 8 bases fitting TRBD1. The germline CDR1 and CDR2 sequences are SGHNT and YYREEE (reference sequence). With V trimmed by 3 bases and J by 7 bases, 20 bases remained unmatched. This CDR3 is built from 18 residues. CDR3 loop: CASSWRITDRGNVGGYTF. For the CDR3, the DNA is TGTGCCAGCAGCTGGAGAATCACAGACAGGGGAAACGTGGGTGGCTACACCTTC.

CDR3 nucleotide sequence: TGTGCCAGCTCACCGCCCGGGACAGCTTTAGCGACTGCTTTCTTT. It specifies CASSPPGTALATAFF. The chain combines TRBV18 with TRBJ1-1; 7 bases are shared with TRBD1. Germline V gene lookup returns CDR1 KGHSH and CDR2 LQKENI. With V trimmed by 3 bases and J by 11 bases, 15 bases remained unmatched. CDR3 length: 15 residues.

The chain combines TRBV5-7 with TRBJ1-3; possible D gene TRBD1, 6 bases. TRBV5-7 is an ORF; its function is uncertain. CDR3 size: 16 residues. Trimming removed 4 bases from V and 0 bases from J, with 14 bases in between. The DNA for the CDR3 is TGTGCCAGCAGCGCGTCAACAGGGTCCTCTGGAAACACCATATATTTT. It is translated as CASSASTGSSGNTIYF.

The V gene is TRBV5-5, the J gene TRBJ2-3; D unresolved. The germline V and J ends were trimmed by 3 bases and 0 bases, with 8 bases remaining between them. This CDR3 is 14 amino acids long. CDR1 is SGHKS and CDR2 is YYEKEE in the germline V gene (reference sequence). The CDR3 sequence is CASSSYFSTDTQYF. DNA of the CDR3: TGTGCCAGCAGCTCTTACTTTAGCACAGATACGCAGTATTTT.

The V gene is TRBV6-5, the J gene TRBJ2-1, with D perhaps TRBD2 (6 bases). The length of the CDR3 is 13 residues. The germline CDR1 and CDR2 sequences are MNHEY and SVGAGI. V was pared by 6 bases and J by 4 bases, with 10 bases between. For the CDR3, the DNA is TGTGCCAGCAGACGACTAGTATACAATGAGCAGTTCTTC. Its protein is CASRRLVYNEQFF.

The CDR3 here is CASSYGGPAGGVEQYF. CDR3 DNA sequence: TGTGCCAGCAGTTACGGTGGGCCAGCGGGAGGGGTCGAGCAGTACTTC. The chain employs TRBV6-2 or TRBV6-3 and TRBJ2-7; 10 bases agree with TRBD2. After removal of 2 bases from V and 6 bases from J, the junction contained 10 bases not matched to a gene. The CDR3 covers 16 residues. Germline V gives CDR1 MNHEY, CDR2 SVGEGT.

The chain links TRBV5-5 to TRBJ2-3, with D possibly matching TRBD2 (5 bases). Trimming cost V 0 bases and J 2 bases, with 16 bases left between them. The germline gives CDR1 SGHKS, CDR2 YYEKEE (reference sequence). This CDR3 contains 17 residues. The CDR3 loop is CASSLAERTLFTDTQYF. The CDR3 nucleotides are TGTGCCAGCAGCTTGGCCGAGCGGACCCTTTTCACAGATACGCAGTATTTT.

V is TRBV7-9 and J is TRBJ2-7; 8 bases are a match to TRBD1. Germline CDR1 SEHNR, CDR2 FQNEAQ (reference sequence). V was pared by 7 bases and J by 5 bases, with 7 bases of the junction left unmatched. This CDR3 is built from 13 residues. The CDR3 nucleotides read TGTGCCAGCATCCCTGCAGGGGGCAACGAGCAGTACTTC. Protein product: CASIPAGGNEQYF.

The V call is TRBV28, the J call TRBJ2-7; TRBD2 matches at 9 bases. The junction had 6 bases not matched to a gene; V was cut back by 4 bases and J by 5 bases. CDR1 is MDHEN and CDR2 is SYDVKM in the germline V gene. There are 14 residues in the CDR3. The CDR3 DNA is TGTGCCAGCAGTTCGTGGTTAGCGGGAGACGAGCAGTACTTC. Translating it yields CASSSWLAGDEQYF.

This chain connects TRBV24-1 to TRBJ2-1; the D gene is possibly TRBD1 (5 bases). From germline, CDR1 is KGHDR and CDR2 SFDVKD. CDR3 size: 13 residues. The V end was cut by 5 bases, the J end by 10 bases, with 14 bases between. CDR3 DNA sequence: TGTGCCACCAGTGCTGGACAAATGGAGGAGCAGTTCTTC. This codes for CATSAGQMEEQFF.

This clone was seen a handful of times. This chain connects TRBV29-1 to TRBJ1-4; 9 nucleotides agree with TRBD1. This CDR3 has 14 residues. After removal of 7 bases from V and 8 bases from J, the junction contained 11 bases not matched to a gene. Germline V CDR1 and CDR2: SQVTM, ANQGSEA. The CDR3 DNA is TGCAGCGCGAACACCGGGACAGGGAGCGAAAAACTGTTTTTT. It translates to CSANTGTGSEKLFF. The full variable domain, completed using reference TRBV29-1 and TRBJ1-4, is SAVISQKPSRDICQRGTSLTIQCQVDSQVTMMFWYRQQPGQSLTLIATANQGSEATYESGFVIDKFPISRPNLTFSTLTVSNMSPEDSSIYLCSANTGTGSEKLFFGSGTQLSVL.